These 15 T cell receptor beta chains share one sample of origin, sequenced in a study of human T cells and chemical hapten exposure. TCRdb recomputed calls from the RACE reads with MiXCR, one row per CDR3 protein. The data contain 350,000 to 400,000 distinct CDR3 sequences, 6% to 7% of them singletons. As to time point: patch test 2, 6 weeks after DPC sensitization. Treatment of the sample: therapeutic diphenylcyclopropenone sensitization with weekly scalp DPC. This specimen consisted of whole blood, obtained in connection with sensitization to the hapten diphenylcyclopropenone (DPC). These receptors were obtained from a woman aged 18-29 years with alopecia areata. Some clones in this sample may be carry-over from other donors' samples.

This clonotype was seen repeatedly, ten times or more. CDR3: CASSPPRGSGYTF. CDR3 nucleotide sequence: TGTGCCAGCAGCCCCCCCAGGGGCTCTGGCTACACCTTC. This chain joins TRBV7-9 and TRBJ1-2; D perhaps matches TRBD1 (6 bases). CDR1 and CDR2 (germline): SEHNR, FQNEAQ (reference sequence). This CDR3 has 13 residues. Trimming shortened V by 5 bases and J by 7 bases, and 14 bases separated the two germline ends.

At least ten counts were recorded for this clonotype. The gene calls are TRBV3-1 and TRBJ1-5; TRBD1 matches 7 bases. CDR1 and CDR2 (germline): LGHDT, YNNKEL (reference sequence). Trimming cost V 1 base and J 2 bases; bases outside gene matches: 2. The CDR3 is 15 amino acids. The CDR3 is CASSQVGGGNQPQHF. In DNA, the CDR3 is TGTGCCAGCAGCCAAGTAGGGGGCGGCAATCAGCCCCAGCATTTT.

The chain uses TRBV6-1 and TRBJ1-1; the match to TRBD1 covers 7 bases. With V trimmed by 6 bases and J by 4 bases, 2 bases remained unmatched. Germline CDR1 MNHNS, CDR2 SASEGT. This CDR3 spans 12 amino acids. The CDR3 loop is CASSDRVTEAFF. CDR3 sequence (DNA): TGTGCCAGCAGCGACAGGGTCACTGAAGCTTTCTTT.

This clonotype has a count of ten or more. The CDR3 sequence: CASSHRGQNTEAFF. The CDR3 region has the DNA TGTGCCAGCAGCCACAGGGGGCAGAACACTGAAGCTTTCTTT. This sequence joins TRBV11-2 and TRBJ1-1; TRBD1 agrees at 9 bases. This CDR3 region has 14 residues. CDR1 SGHAT and CDR2 FQNNGV come from the germline V gene. V dropped 5 bases and J dropped 1; count of bases not matched to a gene: 2. Drawing the rest from reference TRBV11-2 and TRBJ1-1, the complete variable domain is EAGVAQSPRYKIIEKRQSVAFWCNPISGHATLYWYQQILGQGPKLLIQFQNNGVVDDSQLPKDRFSAERLKGVDSTLKIQPAKLEDSAVYLCASSHRGQNTEAFFGQGTRLTVV.

This clonotype was recorded at least ten times. J is TRBJ1-1 and V is TRBV10-3; D gene ambiguous. The V gene lost 0 bases and the J gene lost 0 bases, with 5 bases spanning the gap. The CDR3 extends over 14 amino acids. Looked up from germline, CDR1 is ENHRY and CDR2 is SYGVKD. The CDR3 DNA is TGTGCCATCAGTGAGTCGGACCTGAACACTGAAGCTTTCTTT. Protein sequence: CAISESDLNTEAFF.

This clonotype has only a few counts. The chain's CDR3 is CASSWGPGDRWSDEQFF. The CDR3 bases are TGTGCCAGCAGCTGGGGGCCGGGGGACAGGTGGTCAGATGAGCAGTTCTTC. The chain couples TRBV7-8 to TRBJ2-1; 8 bases fit TRBD1. CDR1 and CDR2 from the germline V gene are SGHVS and FQNEAQ. Trimming removed 4 bases from V and 8 bases from J; junction bases left unmatched: 16. The CDR3 has 17 amino acids.

This clonotype was detected only a few times. The CDR3 sequence: CASMRQSGNTIYF. CDR3 nucleotides: TGTGCCAGTATGCGCCAGTCAGGAAACACCATATATTTT. The chain carries TRBV28 and TRBJ1-3; no firm D call. This CDR3 spans 13 amino acids. Germline values: CDR1 MDHEN, CDR2 SYDVKM. Trimming removed 9 bases from V and 4 bases from J, with 13 bases in between.

This clonotype was seen at least ten times. V and J are TRBV12-3 or TRBV12-4 and TRBJ2-4, with 7 bases aligning to TRBD2. Trimming cost V 7 bases and J 1 base; bases outside gene matches: 10. This CDR3 spans 16 amino acids. The CDR3 spells CASTSWGGAAKNIQYF. For the CDR3, the DNA is TGTGCCAGCACTAGTTGGGGGGGAGCGGCCAAAAACATTCAGTACTTC.

J is TRBJ1-1 and V is TRBV5-6; tentatively, D is TRBD1 (5 bases). V lost 2 bases and J lost 0, with 11 bases in between. From germline, CDR1 is SGHDT and CDR2 YYEEEE. CDR3 length: 15 residues. CDR3: CASSFTPTVNTEAFF. CDR3 bases: TGTGCCAGCAGCTTTACCCCGACAGTGAACACTGAAGCTTTCTTT.

This clonotype was recorded at least ten times. V gene TRBV12-3 or TRBV12-4 combines with J gene TRBJ1-5, with TRBD1 matching over 8 bases. V shed 5 bases and J 3 bases; nucleotides not matched to a gene: 9. CDR3 length: 16 amino acids. CDR3 sequence: CASSPADRDYNQPQHF. The CDR3 nucleotides are TGTGCCAGCAGTCCCGCGGACAGGGACTACAATCAGCCCCAGCATTTT.

This clonotype was detected only a few times. The chain combines TRBV10-3 with TRBJ2-3; D remains unclear. Germline CDR1 is ENHRY and CDR2 is SYGVKD. This CDR3 is built from 13 residues. V lost 7 bases and J lost 2, with 10 bases in between. CDR3: CAITEALTDTQYF. The CDR3 nucleotides read TGTGCCATCACCGAGGCGCTCACAGATACGCAGTATTTT.

The rearrangement links TRBV3-1 to TRBJ2-5, with 10 bases identical to TRBD2. Germline V gives CDR1 LGHDT, CDR2 YNNKEL (reference sequence). V lost 1 base to trimming and J lost 1 base; unmatched junction nucleotides: 3. This CDR3 region has 16 residues. The CDR3 loop is CASSQGTSGPQETQYF. In DNA, the CDR3 is TGTGCCAGCAGCCAAGGGACTAGCGGCCCCCAAGAGACCCAGTACTTC.

This clonotype was seen at least ten times. The rearrangement joins TRBV20-1 to TRBJ1-6; 8 nucleotides align to TRBD1. The length of the CDR3 is 15 residues. From germline, CDR1 is DFQATT and CDR2 SNEGSKA (reference sequence). The V segment lost 3 bases and the J segment 6 bases; nucleotides outside the gene matches: 7. The CDR3 nucleotides read TGCAGTGCTAGGGCCCAGGGGGCGCGTAATTCACCCCTCCACTTT. The encoded protein is CSARAQGARNSPLHF.

The chain has TRBV6-5 and TRBJ2-4, with D possibly being TRBD2 (6 bases). CDR1 is MNHEY, CDR2 SVGAGI, per germline. The V gene lost 4 bases and the J gene lost 8 bases, with 18 bases spanning the gap. CDR3 length equals 15 residues. CDR3 sequence: CASSLTGTLSHIQYF. The DNA of the CDR3 is TGTGCCAGCAGTTTGACCGGGACTCTCTCCCACATTCAGTACTTC.

V and J are TRBV7-2 and TRBJ1-1, with D perhaps TRBD1 (6 bases). This CDR3 has 13 residues. The V and J ends lost 4 bases and 5 bases respectively, with 11 bases between them. CDR1 and CDR2 (germline): SGHTA, FQGNSA. CDR3 sequence reads: CASSSTGRTEAFF. Here the CDR3 DNA reads TGTGCCAGCAGCTCTACAGGGCGTACTGAAGCTTTCTTT.